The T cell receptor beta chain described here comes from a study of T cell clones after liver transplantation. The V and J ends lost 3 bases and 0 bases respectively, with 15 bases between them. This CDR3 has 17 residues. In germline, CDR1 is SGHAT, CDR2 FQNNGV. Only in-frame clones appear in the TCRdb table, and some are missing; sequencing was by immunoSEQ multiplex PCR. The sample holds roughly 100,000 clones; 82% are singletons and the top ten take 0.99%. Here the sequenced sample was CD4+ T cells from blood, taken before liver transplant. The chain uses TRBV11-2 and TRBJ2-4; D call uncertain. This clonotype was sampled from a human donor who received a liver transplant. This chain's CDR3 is CASSFNRNRVAKNIQYF. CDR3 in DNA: TGTGCCAGCAGCTTTAACAGAAATCGGGTAGCCAAAAACATTCAGTACTTC. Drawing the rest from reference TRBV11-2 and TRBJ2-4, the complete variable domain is EAGVAQSPRYKIIEKRQSVAFWCNPISGHATLYWYQQILGQGPKLLIQFQNNGVVDDSQLPKDRFSAERLKGVDSTLKIQPAKLEDSAVYLCASSFNRNRVAKNIQYFGAGTRLSVL.